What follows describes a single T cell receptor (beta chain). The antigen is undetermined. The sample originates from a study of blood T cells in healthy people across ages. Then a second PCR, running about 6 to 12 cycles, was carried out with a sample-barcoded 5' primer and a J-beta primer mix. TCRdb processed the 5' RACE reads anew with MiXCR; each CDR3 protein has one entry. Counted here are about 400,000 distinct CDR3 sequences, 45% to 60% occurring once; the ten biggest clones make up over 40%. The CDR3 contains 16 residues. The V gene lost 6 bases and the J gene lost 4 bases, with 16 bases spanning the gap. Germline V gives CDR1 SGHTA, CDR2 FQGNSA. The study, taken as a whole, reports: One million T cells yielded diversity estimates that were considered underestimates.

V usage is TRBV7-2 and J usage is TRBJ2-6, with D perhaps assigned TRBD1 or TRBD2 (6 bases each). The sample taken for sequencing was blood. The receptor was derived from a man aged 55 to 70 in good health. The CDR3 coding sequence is TGTGCCAGCAGGGCCACAGGGAGGTCGGGGGCCAACGTCCTGACTTTC. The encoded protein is CASRATGRSGANVLTF.